This T cell receptor (beta chain) came from a study of T cell responses to AZD1222 COVID-19 vaccine. Study results and caveats: Among the donors, most were white British and more were female, and clonal diversity was possibly underestimated. Targets within unmutated variant regions were reportedly found for nearly half of spike-specific TCRs. Recipients of two AZD1222 doses showed rising Spike-specific TCR breadth and depth.

It was second doses at about 4 or about 12 weeks that were pooled. Produced via immunoSEQ multiplex PCR; TCRdb's table is partial and in-frame only. The sample lists under 200,000 clones, around 90% occurring once. V lost 0 bases and J lost 6, with 11 bases in between. Germline V gives CDR1 LGHDT, CDR2 YNNKEL (reference sequence). This CDR3 is 14 amino acids long. Concerning this clone itself: As yet, its antigen is unknown.

Specimen: peripheral blood, collected 28 days after the second AZD1222 dose. This receptor was identified in an adult who received the AZD1222 COVID-19 vaccine. The chain uses TRBV3-1 (or the pseudogene TRBV3-2) and TRBJ1-2; D is unresolved. In nucleotides, the CDR3 is TGTGCCAGCAGCCAAGATCAGAGGGTGAATGGCTACACCTTC. Translated, it gives CASSQDQRVNGYTF.